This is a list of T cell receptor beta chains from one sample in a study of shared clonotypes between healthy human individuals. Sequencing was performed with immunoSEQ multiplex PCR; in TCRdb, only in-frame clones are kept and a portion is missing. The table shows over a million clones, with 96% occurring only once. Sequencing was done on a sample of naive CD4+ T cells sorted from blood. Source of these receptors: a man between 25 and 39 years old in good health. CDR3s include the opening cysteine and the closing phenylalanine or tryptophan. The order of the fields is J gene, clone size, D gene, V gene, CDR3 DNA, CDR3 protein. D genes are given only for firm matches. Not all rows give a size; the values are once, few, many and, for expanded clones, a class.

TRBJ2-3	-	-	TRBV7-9	TGTGCCAGCAGTCCCGGGGGCCTAAGTGATACGCAGTATTTT	CASSPGGLSDTQYF
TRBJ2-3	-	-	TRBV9	TGTGCCAGCAGCGTAGCTTGGGGGGATCCGCCCGCAGATACGCAGTATTTT	CASSVAWGDPPADTQYF
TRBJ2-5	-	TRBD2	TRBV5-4	TGTGCCAGCAGCTCTGGACTAGCGGGAGTCGGGTTTGATGAGACCCAGTACTTC	CASSSGLAGVGFDETQYF
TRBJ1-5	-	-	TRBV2	TGTGCCAGCAGGGAGAAATATAGCAATCAGCCCCAGCATTTT	CASREKYSNQPQHF
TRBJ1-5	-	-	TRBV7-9	TGTGCCAGCAGTCGCAATGGGGACGGTCAGCCCCAGCATTTT	CASSRNGDGQPQHF
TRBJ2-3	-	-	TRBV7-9	TGTGCCAGCAGCTCCCTACGCGGTTACACAGATACGCAGTATTTT	CASSSLRGYTDTQYF
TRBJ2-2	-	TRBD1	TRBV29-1	TGCAGTGGATGGGCAGGGGGCAGCACCGGGGAGCTGTTTTTT	CSGWAGGSTGELFF
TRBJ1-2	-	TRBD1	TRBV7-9	TGTGCCAGCAGCCCACTGGGGACAGTATCTGGCTACACCTTC	CASSPLGTVSGYTF
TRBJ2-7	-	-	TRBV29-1	TGCAGCGTTGCGGGATTGTACGAGCAGTACTTC	CSVAGLYEQYF
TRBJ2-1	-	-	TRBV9	TGTGCCAGCAGTCCCGGGGGAATAGCCACTGAGCAGTTCTTC	CASSPGGIATEQFF
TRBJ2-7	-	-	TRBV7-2	TGTGCCAGCAGCTTAGTAAAGGGTTGGGTCTCCTACGAGCAGTACTTC	CASSLVKGWVSYEQYF
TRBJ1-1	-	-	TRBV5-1	TGCGCCAGCAGCCCCGGAGGGGGGGCGGGGGCCACTGAAGCTTTCTTT	CASSPGGGAGATEAFF
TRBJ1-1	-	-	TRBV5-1	TGCGCCAGCGGACCGGGACACCCGACTGAAGCTTTCTTT	CASGPGHPTEAFF
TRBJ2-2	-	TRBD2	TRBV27	TGTGCCAGCAGTTTAAGGACTAGCGGGGCTACCGGGGAGCTGTTTTTT	CASSLRTSGATGELFF
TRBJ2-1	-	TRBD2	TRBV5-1	TGCGCCAGCAGCATTAACCCTAGCGGTCCCTACAATGAGCAGTTCTTC	CASSINPSGPYNEQFF
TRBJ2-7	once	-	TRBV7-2	TGTGCCAGCAGCTTAGTGACATTCTACGAGCAGTACTTC	CASSLVTFYEQYF
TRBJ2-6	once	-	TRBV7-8	TGTGCCAGCAGCTTAGGATGGCGCTCTGGGGCCAACGTCCTGACTTTC	CASSLGWRSGANVLTF
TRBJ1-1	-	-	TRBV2	TGTGCCAGCAGGAGTACAGGGTACACTGAAGCTTTCTTT	CASRSTGYTEAFF
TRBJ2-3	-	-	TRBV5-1	TGCGCCAGCAGCTTGGATGGTGGGAGCACAGATACGCAGTATTTT	CASSLDGGSTDTQYF
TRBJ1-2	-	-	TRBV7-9	TGTGCCAGCAGCTTAGAGGCAGCACTGGGCTACACCTTC	CASSLEAALGYTF
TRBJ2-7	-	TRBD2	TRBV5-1	TGCGCCAGCAGCTTAGGCGGGAGTCTCCCCTACGAGCAGTACTTC	CASSLGGSLPYEQYF
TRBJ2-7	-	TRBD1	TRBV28	TGTGCCACTCAGACAGGGGGTCCCTACGAGCAGTACTTC	CATQTGGPYEQYF
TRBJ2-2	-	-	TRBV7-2	TGTGCCAGCAGCTTAGTTACCAGAGGTCGCACCGGGGAGCTGTTTTTT	CASSLVTRGRTGELFF
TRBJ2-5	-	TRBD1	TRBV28	TGTGCCAGCAGTTACCCGTTAACAGGGGGCAGGAGAGAGACCCAGTACTTC	CASSYPLTGGRRETQYF
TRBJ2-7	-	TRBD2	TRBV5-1	TGCGCCAGCAGCTTGGGGCCAGCGGGGGGATCATACGAGCAGTACTTC	CASSLGPAGGSYEQYF